This T cell receptor (beta chain) was captured in a study of T-cell memory formation after mild COVID-19. Deletions cut 3 bases from V and 6 bases from J, with 14 bases between. The CDR3 contains 15 residues. Germline CDR1 and CDR2: SNHLY and FYNNEI. TCRdb re-called the 5' RACE reads with MiXCR, one entry per CDR3 protein. The sample includes around 300,000 distinct CDR3 sequences, around 15% of them seen just once. V gene TRBV2 combines with J gene TRBJ2-2; D is undetermined. The sequence derives from a man younger than 35 who had mild COVID-19 (a few samples of this study predate the infection). Cell type and time point are not known. Material for sequencing was PBMCs or a T cell subset sorted from them (not recorded which). The CDR3 is CASSEVHPSPGELFF. The CDR3 DNA reads as TGTGCCAGCAGTGAGGTGCACCCGAGCCCCGGGGAGCTGTTTTTT.